The 2 T cell receptor beta chains reported below all come from one sample, sequenced in a study of blood T cell repertoires in COVID-19. Assay: immunoSEQ multiplex PCR; the TCRdb copy retains only in-frame clones and omits some. Here the sample spans roughly 100,000 clones, 85% to 90% being singletons. The sample comprised peripheral blood. Receptors were obtained from a human donor in a cohort sampled during active COVID-19.

This clone has just one count. The chain combines TRBV7-2 with TRBJ2-7, with 9 positions matching TRBD2. Trimming took 6 bases from V and 2 from J; bases not matched to a gene: 8. The germline gives CDR1 SGHTA, CDR2 FQGNSA. The CDR3 loop spans 15 amino acids. CDR3 nucleotide sequence: TGTGCCAGCAGTCCGACTAGCGGAACAACCTACGAGCAGTACTTC. The encoded protein is CASSPTSGTTYEQYF.

The V call is TRBV4-3, the J call TRBJ2-3, with D perhaps matching TRBD2 (7 bases). Germline-derived CDR1 and CDR2 are LGHNA and YSLEER. CDR3 length equals 15 residues. The V end lost 5 bases, the J end lost 2 bases, and 14 bases lay between the germline ends. CDR3 in DNA: TGCGCCAGCAGCAAAAGGGGGGGTAACACAGATACGCAGTATTTT. This translates into CASSKRGGNTDTQYF.